The clone carrying this T cell receptor beta chain counts as medium-sized. TCRdb called the 5' RACE reads again in MiXCR, with one record for every CDR3 protein. The data show fewer than 12,000 distinct CDR3 sequences, with roughly 15% seen just once and 3% to 4.5% held by the top ten. The sorted Tregs were CD4+CD25+CD127-/low cells. V shed 1 base and J shed 4 bases, with 10 bases lying between them. The CDR3 has 15 residues. The germline gives CDR1 MNHNS, CDR2 SASEGT. The J gene is TRBJ2-2, the V gene TRBV6-1; D is unresolved. Sequencing input: Tregs sorted from a lymph node. This receptor was taken from a female donor with breast cancer. The CDR3, as DNA: TGTGCCAGCAGTGAAGTTGTGGACCTCACCGGGGAGCTGTTTTTT. This encodes CASSEVVDLTGELFF.